What follows is one T cell receptor (beta chain) and its context. This record belongs to a study of cytomegalovirus exposure and HLA in healthy donors. The CDR3 runs 15 residues. Germline V gives CDR1 SNHLY, CDR2 FYNNEI. V shed 3 bases and J 6 bases; nucleotides not matched to a gene: 4. The PCR had 60 Vbeta and 13 Jbeta primers. Using immunoSEQ multiplex PCR, the repertoire was profiled, and TCRdb retains in-frame clones only, with some absent. The data hold around 150,000 clones, with approximately 80% observed a single time. Sequencing input: PBMCs. The gene calls are TRBV2 and TRBJ1-6; 8 bases agree with TRBD1. This clonotype originated in a woman between 50 and 59 years old in good health and CMV-seronegative. CDR3 nucleotide sequence: TGTGCCAGCAGTGAGGACAGGGTCGGTAATTCACCCCTCCACTTT. Residues: CASSEDRVGNSPLHF.